This record covers a single T cell receptor beta chain. The data were taken from a study of OX40 agonist ivuxolimab in advanced cancers. Study-level background: Hepatocellular carcinoma, melanoma, renal cell or head and neck cancer occurred in dose-escalation patients. Aged roughly 23 to 79 with a mean of 60 years, they were 75% to 85% male.

Profiling relied on immunoSEQ multiplex PCR, and the TCRdb table lists in-frame clones only, not all of them. Of around 67,000 clones in the sample, more than 75% are singletons; the top ten hold around 2%. Germline CDR1 LGHNA, CDR2 YSLEER. The CDR3 loop spans 15 amino acids. V shed 4 bases and J shed 8 bases, with 17 bases lying between them. The sample here was CD4+ or CD8+ T cells sorted from blood, taken in a trial of the OX40 agonist ivuxolimab. This TCR was sampled from an adult with an advanced solid tumor such as melanoma, head and neck, liver or kidney cancer. The chain links TRBV4-3 to TRBJ2-2; TRBD1 or TRBD2 may be the D gene (5 bases each). CDR3 DNA sequence: TGCGCCAGCAGCCTAGGAGGCAGGGAAGAGGGGGAGCTGTTTTTT. It specifies CASSLGGREEGELFF.